This TCR beta chain is from a study of beta chain features in type 1 diabetes. About the study: Healthy donors resembled patients in age, gender and cell yields. Study-wide results and limits: Researchers caution that PCR might favor shorter templates, equally among patients and controls. In all four CD4+ subsets, TCRB CDR3 length was significantly, moderately reduced in type 1 diabetes.

The investigators reverse transcribed all of the isolated RNA, so they sequenced expressed TCRB transcripts. Sequenced by immunoSEQ multiplex PCR; TCRdb stores in-frame clones only, minus some. This sample has 280,000 or so clones, with approximately 16% found just once. Germline lookup yields CDR1 SGHRS and CDR2 YFSETQ. This CDR3 comprises 14 residues. The V and J ends lost 1 base and 7 bases respectively, with 11 bases between them. To note about this clone: Its antigen is not known.

One heparinised blood draw, averaging about 120 mL, came from each donor. Sort purity for all populations was recorded as exceeding 98%. Material for sequencing was naive CD4+ T cells from blood. This clonotype was sampled from a man younger than 35 with type 1 diabetes. The chain combines TRBV5-1 with TRBJ1-4; the D gene is possibly TRBD1 (5 bases). The CDR3 region is CASSLSGGTEKLFF. In DNA form, the CDR3 reads TGCGCCAGCAGCTTGTCCGGGGGGACTGAAAAACTGTTTTTT.